These 17 T cell receptor beta chains were all obtained from the same sample, sequenced in a study of shared clonotypes between healthy human individuals. CD8 cells classed as naive were CD45RO-negative and positively selected for CCR7, excluding terminally differentiated effector memory CD45RA+ cells. Libraries were prepared by immunoSEQ multiplex PCR; TCRdb keeps only in-frame clonotypes and omits some of them. Of about 650,000 clones detected, around 95% appear once; the ten largest clones hold roughly 0.1%. Specimen: naive CD8+ T cells sorted from blood. These receptor sequences come from a woman in her twenties or thirties in good health.

V and J are TRBV27 and TRBJ2-1; the D gene is possibly TRBD2 (6 bases). Germline V gives CDR1 MNHEY, CDR2 SMNVEV (reference sequence). Trimming pared 6 bases from V and 4 bases from J, leaving 13 bases between. This CDR3 is 14 amino acids long. CDR3 residues: CASSRLGEYNEQFF. The CDR3 region has the DNA TGTGCCAGCAGCCGACTAGGCGAATACAATGAGCAGTTCTTC.

The chain uses TRBV27 and TRBJ2-1; D is ambiguous. The CDR3 is made up of 14 amino acids. CDR1 is MNHEY and CDR2 is SMNVEV in the germline V gene (reference sequence). V was cut by 2 bases and J by 7 bases, with 12 bases left in between. The DNA for the CDR3 is TGTGCCAGCAGTTTACGAGGCCCTGCAAATGAGCAGTTCTTC. Translating it yields CASSLRGPANEQFF.

The CDR3 reads CASSILDGGNTIYF. In DNA, the CDR3 is TGTGCCAGTAGTATATTGGACGGCGGAAACACCATATATTTT. The chain employs TRBV19 and TRBJ1-3; the D is unclear. The CDR3 has 14 residues. Germline V gene data show CDR1 as LNHDA and CDR2 as SQIVND (reference sequence). Trimming pared 2 bases from V and 4 bases from J, leaving 9 bases between.

This clone appeared a single time. The chain recombines TRBV10-3 with TRBJ2-7, with a weak D call TRBD2 (5 bases). V was clipped by 2 bases and J by 4 bases, with 15 bases between them. The CDR3 extends over 15 amino acids. Germline CDR1 ENHRY, CDR2 SYGVKD. The CDR3 DNA sequence: TGTGCCATCAGTGAGGAGGGAGATCTTTCGTACGAGCAGTACTTC. Protein: CAISEEGDLSYEQYF.

The chain employs TRBV2 and TRBJ2-7; D unclear. The germline V gene has CDR1 SNHLY and CDR2 FYNNEI. The V gene lost 0 bases and the J gene lost 3 bases, with 12 bases spanning the gap. CDR3 length equals 15 residues. This CDR3 reads CASSEARILYYEQYF. CDR3 nucleotides: TGTGCCAGCAGTGAAGCGCGGATACTTTACTACGAGCAGTACTTC.

The chain is built from TRBV19 and TRBJ2-7, with TRBD2 matching over 11 bases. The germline CDR1 and CDR2 sequences are LNHDA and SQIVND (reference sequence). J gave up 3 bases and V 0 bases, and 4 bases lay outside the gene matches. This CDR3 has 16 residues. CDR3 sequence: CASSIDGTSGSYEQYF. CDR3 coding DNA: TGTGCCAGTAGTATAGACGGGACTAGCGGAAGCTACGAGCAGTACTTC. The full variable domain, in which reference TRBV19 and TRBJ2-7 provide the parts outside the CDR3, is DGGITQSPKYLFRKEGQNVTLSCEQNLNHDAMYWYRQDPGQGLRLIYYSQIVNDFQKGDIAEGYSVSREKKESFPLTVTSAQKNPTAFYLCASSIDGTSGSYEQYFGPGTRLTVT.

A few counts support this clone. Other DNA sequences within the sample encode an identical CDR3. V gene TRBV9 combines with J gene TRBJ1-3, with D unclear. V was shortened by 3 bases and J by 0 bases, with 1 base between the two germline ends. This CDR3 is built from 12 residues. The germline CDR1 and CDR2 sequences are SGDLS and YYNGEE. Here the CDR3 reads CASSGSGNTIYF. The CDR3 region has the DNA TGTGCCAGCAGCGGCTCTGGAAACACCATATATTTT.

This clone appeared once. The rearrangement uses TRBV5-6 and TRBJ2-7; 8 nucleotides agree with TRBD2. Germline V gene sequence: CDR1 SGHDT, CDR2 YYEEEE. V lost 0 bases to trimming and J lost 4 bases; unmatched junction nucleotides: 3. CDR3 length equals 14 residues. The CDR3 DNA follows: TGTGCCAGCAGCTTGGGACTAGCGAAGTACGAGCAGTACTTC. It specifies CASSLGLAKYEQYF.

The genes are TRBV7-6 and TRBJ2-6; D call uncertain. Germline CDR1 reads SGHVS; CDR2 reads FNYEAQ. The CDR3 consists of 15 residues. V lost 2 bases and J lost 1, with 6 bases in between. The CDR3 DNA reads TGTGCCAGCAGCTTAAAGGAATCTGGGGCCAACGTCCTGACTTTC. Translating it yields CASSLKESGANVLTF.

V usage is TRBV4-1 and J usage is TRBJ2-2; perhaps TRBD2 as D (6 bases). The CDR3 totals 14 residues. V gave up 4 bases and J gave up 6 bases, with 12 bases separating them. Germline V gene data show CDR1 as MGHRA and CDR2 as YSYEKL. CDR3 in DNA: TGCGCCAGCAGCCTACACGGGACTCCCGGGGAGCTGTTTTTT. Amino acid sequence: CASSLHGTPGELFF.

The rearrangement uses TRBV4-2 and TRBJ2-7; D not resolved. Germline CDR1 LGHNA, CDR2 YNFKEQ. This CDR3 region has 12 residues. Trimming stripped 0 bases from V and 6 bases from J, with 6 bases between. The CDR3 bases are TGTGCCAGCAGCCAAGATCCGGGCGAGCAGTACTTC. This gives the protein CASSQDPGEQYF.

The chain carries TRBV15 and TRBJ1-5; a possible D gene is TRBD1 (5 bases). The CDR3 contains 18 residues. Trimming pared 0 bases from V and 3 bases from J, leaving 18 bases between. In germline, CDR1 is LNHNV, CDR2 YYDKDF (reference sequence). CDR3 amino acids: CATSRESEGRMINQPQHF. DNA for the CDR3: TGTGCCACCAGCAGAGAGTCTGAGGGACGGATGATCAATCAGCCCCAGCATTTT.

In regard to this clone: This same CDR3 is encoded by further DNA sequences in the sample. The chain has TRBV20-1 and TRBJ2-7; D might be TRBD2 (5 bases). V was trimmed by 1 base and J by 4 bases, leaving 5 bases between them. Germline V gives CDR1 DFQATT, CDR2 SNEGSKA (reference sequence). The CDR3 consists of 11 residues. In DNA form, the CDR3 reads TGCAGTGCTAGAGGCGGGTACGAGCAGTACTTC. Translating gives CSARGGYEQYF.

The chain links TRBV5-1 to TRBJ2-7, with a possible D match to TRBD1 (6 bases). This CDR3 comprises 12 residues. Looked up from germline, CDR1 is SGHRS and CDR2 is YFSETQ. Trimming stripped 5 bases from V and 6 bases from J, with 12 bases between. The CDR3 region is CASRVTGSEQYF. CDR3 nucleotides: TGCGCCAGCAGGGTCACAGGGTCCGAGCAGTACTTC.

V gene TRBV19 combines with J gene TRBJ1-1; D might be TRBD1 (5 bases). Per germline, CDR1 LNHDA and CDR2 SQIVND (reference sequence). The CDR3 contains 16 residues. V was pared by 0 bases and J by 3 bases, with 14 bases between. DNA of the CDR3: TGTGCCAGTAGTATAGAGGGGCGGGGGAGACACACTGAAGCTTTCTTT. This translates into CASSIEGRGRHTEAFF.

The J gene is TRBJ1-1, the V gene TRBV6-5; D unclear. V lost 0 bases, J lost 4 bases, and 9 bases lay in between. Germline CDR1 and CDR2: MNHEY and SVGAGI. The CDR3 has 14 amino acids. CDR3 bases: TGTGCCAGCAGTTACTCGGAGGGCGGCACTGAAGCTTTCTTT. Amino acids: CASSYSEGGTEAFF.

The chain uses TRBV15 and TRBJ2-1; D unclear. The CDR3 runs to 16 residues. Germline V CDR1 and CDR2: LNHNV, YYDKDF (reference sequence). Between the trimmed V and J ends, which lost 0 bases and 1 base, there was a span of 10 bases. CDR3 nucleotides: TGTGCCACCAGCAGAGATCGAGTTGGTTCCTACAATGAGCAGTTCTTC. It translates to CATSRDRVGSYNEQFF.